The subject of this entry is one T cell receptor (beta chain). This CDR3 is built from 13 residues. V lost 9 bases and J lost 15; bases outside the gene matches: 14. The data were taken from a study of neurological immune-mediated disorders. Over 170 million TCR-beta sequences (from 15-18 subjects) were yielded by each sequencing run. TCRdb independently ran MiXCR on the 5' RACE reads; one entry per CDR3 protein. The sample consists of about 66,000 distinct CDR3 sequences, around 3% of them appearing once. The sequenced material came from PBMCs. This TCR was sampled from a man aged 40-49 years with multiple sclerosis. This chain connects TRBV12-3 or TRBV12-4 to TRBJ1-6, with 7 bases matching TRBD1. CDR3 residues: CASSGGAGTHLHF. The CDR3 DNA reads as TGTGCCAGTTCAGGGGGGGCAGGTACACACCTCCACTTT.